What follows describes a single T cell receptor beta chain. The entry originates in a study of long-term antiretroviral therapy in people with HIV. This was the immunoSEQ v3.0 assay at survey level. TCRdb's table, derived via immunoSEQ multiplex PCR, lists solely in-frame clones and lacks some. The repertoire includes some 20,000 clones, 80% to 90% of them detected once, and roughly 9% sits in the top ten. The ends were cut back, 1 base at V and 2 bases at J, with 7 bases in the middle. Germline lookup yields CDR1 SGHDT and CDR2 YYEEEE. The CDR3 length is 13 residues. The specimen comprised unsorted PBMCs, sampled 4.2 years after starting antiretroviral therapy. This receptor was identified in a man aged 45-60 years with HIV. The rearrangement uses TRBV5-6 and TRBJ2-7; D gene uncertain. CDR3 bases: TGTGCCAGCAGCTTGTGGGCAACCTACGAGCAGTACTTC. This sequence encodes CASSLWATYEQYF. The variable domain in full, completed from reference TRBV5-6 and TRBJ2-7, reads DAGVTQSPTHLIKTRGQQVTLRCSPKSGHDTVSWYQQALGQGPQFIFQYYEEEERQRGNFPDRFSGHQFPNYSSELNVNALLLGDSALYLCASSLWATYEQYFGPGTRLTVT.